The source of this T cell receptor beta chain is a study of cytomegalovirus exposure and HLA in healthy donors. Study results and limitations: Confirmation in vitro established that a few CMV-associated chains were specific for CMV antigens.

The validation cohort, a group of more than 95 subjects, included the donors and was separate from the roughly 720-subject first cohort. The CDR3 length is 15 residues. Trimming stripped 7 bases from V and 3 bases from J, with 18 bases between. Germline V gene sequence: CDR1 ENHRY, CDR2 SYGVKD. On this clone itself: No antigen is known for it.

Method: immunoSEQ multiplex PCR; TCRdb's copy keeps in-frame clones and lacks some. This sample has 190,000 or so clones; roughly 82% occur once, and the top ten carry roughly 13%. Sequencing was performed on PBMCs. This chain connects TRBV10-3 to TRBJ1-1; D is possibly TRBD1 (6 bases). This receptor was taken from a woman younger than 45 in good health and CMV-seropositive. CDR3: CAIKRGTGLDTEAFF. CDR3 sequence (DNA): TGTGCCATCAAGAGGGGAACAGGGTTGGACACTGAAGCTTTCTTT.